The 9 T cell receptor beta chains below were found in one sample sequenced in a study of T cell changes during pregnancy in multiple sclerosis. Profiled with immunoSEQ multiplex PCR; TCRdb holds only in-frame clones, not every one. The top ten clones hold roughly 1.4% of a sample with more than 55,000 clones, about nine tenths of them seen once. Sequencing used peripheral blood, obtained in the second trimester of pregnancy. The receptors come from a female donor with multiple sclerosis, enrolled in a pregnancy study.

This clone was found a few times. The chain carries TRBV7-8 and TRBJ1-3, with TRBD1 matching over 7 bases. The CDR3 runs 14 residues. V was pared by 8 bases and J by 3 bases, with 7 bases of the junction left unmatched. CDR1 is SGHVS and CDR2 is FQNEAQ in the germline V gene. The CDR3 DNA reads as TGTGCCAGCGGACCACAGGGGAGTGGAAACACCATATATTTT. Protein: CASGPQGSGNTIYF.

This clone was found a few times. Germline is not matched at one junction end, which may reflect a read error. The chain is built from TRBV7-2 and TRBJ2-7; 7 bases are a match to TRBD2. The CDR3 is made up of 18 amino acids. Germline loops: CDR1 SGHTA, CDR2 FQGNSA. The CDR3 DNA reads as TGTGCCAGCAGCCTAGCCTCTAGCCTAAGCGGGACTAACTACGAGCAGTACTTC. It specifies CASSLASSLSGTNYEQYF. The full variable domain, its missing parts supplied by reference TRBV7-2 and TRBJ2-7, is GAGVSQSPSNKVTEKGKDVELRCDPISGHTALYWYRQSLGQGLEFLIYFQGNSAPDKSGLPSDRFSAERTGGSVSTLTIQRTQQEDSAVYLCASSLASSLSGTNYEQYFGPGTRLTVT.

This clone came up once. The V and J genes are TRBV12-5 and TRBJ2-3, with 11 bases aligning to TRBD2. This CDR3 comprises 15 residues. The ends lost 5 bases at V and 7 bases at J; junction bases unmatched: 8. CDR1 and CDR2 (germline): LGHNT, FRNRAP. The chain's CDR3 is CASGMTSGVGNTQYF. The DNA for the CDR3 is TGTGCTAGTGGTATGACTAGCGGGGTTGGAAATACGCAGTATTTT. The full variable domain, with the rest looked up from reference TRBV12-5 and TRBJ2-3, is DARVTQTPRHKVTEMGQEVTMRCQPILGHNTVFWYRQTMMQGLELLAYFRNRAPLDDSGMPKDRFSAEMPDATLATLKIQPSEPRDSAVYFCASGMTSGVGNTQYFGPGTRLTVL.

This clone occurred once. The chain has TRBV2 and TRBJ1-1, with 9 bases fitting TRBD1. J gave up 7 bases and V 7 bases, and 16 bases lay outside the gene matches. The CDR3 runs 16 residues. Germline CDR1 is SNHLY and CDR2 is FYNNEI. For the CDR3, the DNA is TGTGCCAGCACCCCTCGAGACCGGGACAGGGTGATTGAAGCTTTCTTT. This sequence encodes CASTPRDRDRVIEAFF.

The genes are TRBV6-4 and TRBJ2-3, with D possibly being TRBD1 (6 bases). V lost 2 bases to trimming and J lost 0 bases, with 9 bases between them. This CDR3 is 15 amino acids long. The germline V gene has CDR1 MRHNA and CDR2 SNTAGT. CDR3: CASSDGGFSTDTQYF. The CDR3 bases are TGTGCCAGCAGTGACGGGGGCTTTAGCACAGATACGCAGTATTTT.

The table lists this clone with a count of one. The CDR3 loop reads CASSDSHQNQPQHF. Written as DNA, the CDR3 is TGTGCCAGCAGTGATAGCCACCAAAATCAGCCCCAGCATTTT. V is TRBV6-1 and J is TRBJ1-5; D is unresolved. Germline V gene data show CDR1 as MNHNS and CDR2 as SASEGT. The CDR3 length is 14 residues. Trimming removed 3 bases at V and 4 bases at J, with 10 bases between.

CDR3 DNA: TGTGCCAGTAGTATGAGCTGGGACAGGGTTAACTATGGCTACACCTTC. This gives the protein CASSMSWDRVNYGYTF. V gene TRBV19 combines with J gene TRBJ1-2, with 9 bases fitting TRBD1. Germline assignment: CDR1 LNHDA and CDR2 SQIVND (reference sequence). The CDR3 runs 16 residues. J was trimmed by 1 base and V by 3 bases; bases with no gene match: 6.

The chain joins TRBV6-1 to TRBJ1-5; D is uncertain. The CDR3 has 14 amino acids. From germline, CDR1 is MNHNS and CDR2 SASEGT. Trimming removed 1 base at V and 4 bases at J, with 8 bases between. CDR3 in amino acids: CASSEGYTNQPQHF. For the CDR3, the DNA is TGTGCCAGCAGTGAAGGGTATACAAATCAGCCCCAGCATTTT.

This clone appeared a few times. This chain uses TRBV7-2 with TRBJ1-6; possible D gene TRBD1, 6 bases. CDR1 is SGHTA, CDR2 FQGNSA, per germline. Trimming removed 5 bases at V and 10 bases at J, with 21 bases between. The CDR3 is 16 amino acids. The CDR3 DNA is TGTGCCAGCAGCCCCTATATACAGGGATCCTCCTCACCCCTCCACTTT. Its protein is CASSPYIQGSSSPLHF.